A selection of T cell receptor beta chains follows, all from one sample in a study of cytomegalovirus exposure and HLA in healthy donors. Using immunoSEQ multiplex PCR, the repertoire was profiled, and TCRdb retains in-frame clones only, with some absent. The sample holds tens of thousands of clones, approximately 78% seen once. The specimen was PBMCs. The source is a woman aged 25 to 45 in good health and CMV-seronegative. CDR3s include the opening cysteine and the closing phenylalanine or tryptophan. The D gene is left open where the match is weak. Clone size is not always given. Where it is, it says once, few, many or a class for expanded clones.

cdr3_nt: TGTGCCAGTGGTGACAGGGACTATGGCTACACCTTC
cdr3_aa: CASGDRDYGYTF
clone_size: once
j_call: TRBJ1-2
cdr3_length: 12
v_call: TRBV28
d_call: TRBD1

cdr3_nt: TGCAGCGTTGATCCAACAGGGAAGGCAGATACGCAGTATTTT
cdr3_aa: CSVDPTGKADTQYF
clone_size: NA
j_call: TRBJ2-3
cdr3_length: 14
v_call: TRBV29-1
d_call: NA

cdr3_nt: TGCGCCAGCAGCCAGGAACAAGCGGGCCACACAGATACGCAGTATTTT
cdr3_aa: CASSQEQAGHTDTQYF
clone_size: NA
j_call: TRBJ2-3
cdr3_length: 16
v_call: TRBV4-1
d_call: NA

cdr3_nt: TGCGCCAGCAGCCCGACAGGCCTCTCCTACAATGAGCAGTTCTTC
cdr3_aa: CASSPTGLSYNEQFF
clone_size: NA
j_call: TRBJ2-1
cdr3_length: 15
v_call: TRBV4-1
d_call: NA

cdr3_nt: TGTGCCAGCAGTTTCGGGACAGAGATTTTGAACACTGAAGCTTTCTTT
cdr3_aa: CASSFGTEILNTEAFF
clone_size: NA
j_call: TRBJ1-1
cdr3_length: 16
v_call: TRBV28
d_call: TRBD1

cdr3_nt: TGTGCCAGCAACCAACAGGGGGTCGCCAATCAGCCCCAGCATTTT
cdr3_aa: CASNQQGVANQPQHF
clone_size: NA
j_call: TRBJ1-5
cdr3_length: 15
v_call: TRBV28
d_call: TRBD1

cdr3_nt: TGTGCCAGCAGTGATACGGGGGAAGCTTTCTTT
cdr3_aa: CASSDTGEAFF
clone_size: NA
j_call: TRBJ1-1
cdr3_length: 11
v_call: TRBV6-1
d_call: NA

cdr3_nt: TGCGCCAGCATGGGTCAAAATCAGGTGGGCTACACCTTC
cdr3_aa: CASMGQNQVGYTF
clone_size: NA
j_call: TRBJ1-2
cdr3_length: 13
v_call: TRBV5-1
d_call: NA

cdr3_nt: TGTGCCAGCAGCTTAAGCGGGGGAATCAATGAGCAGTTCTTC
cdr3_aa: CASSLSGGINEQFF
clone_size: NA
j_call: TRBJ2-1
cdr3_length: 14
v_call: TRBV11-3
d_call: TRBD2

cdr3_nt: TGTGCCAGCCGGAAGGCAGCTAGCTACACTGAAGCTTTCTTT
cdr3_aa: CASRKAASYTEAFF
clone_size: NA
j_call: TRBJ1-1
cdr3_length: 14
v_call: TRBV28
d_call: NA

cdr3_nt: TGCGCCAGCAGCTTTTCTTTCAATCAGCCCCAGCATTTT
cdr3_aa: CASSFSFNQPQHF
clone_size: NA
j_call: TRBJ1-5
cdr3_length: 13
v_call: TRBV5-1
d_call: NA

cdr3_nt: TGTGCCAGCACCCAGCGGGATCGTACCGGGGAGCTGTTTTTT
cdr3_aa: CASTQRDRTGELFF
clone_size: few
j_call: TRBJ2-2
cdr3_length: 14
v_call: TRBV9
d_call: TRBD2

cdr3_nt: TGTGCCAGCACAGGATTTGGCAACACTGAAGCTTTCTTT
cdr3_aa: CASTGFGNTEAFF
clone_size: NA
j_call: TRBJ1-1
cdr3_length: 13
v_call: TRBV6-5
d_call: NA

cdr3_nt: TGTGCCAGCAGCTTTAAGGGGGCTCACGAGCAGTACTTC
cdr3_aa: CASSFKGAHEQYF
clone_size: NA
j_call: TRBJ2-7
cdr3_length: 13
v_call: TRBV7-9
d_call: TRBD1

cdr3_nt: TGCAGCGTCCTCAGGGAAGGAACTGAAGCTTTCTTT
cdr3_aa: CSVLREGTEAFF
clone_size: NA
j_call: TRBJ1-1
cdr3_length: 12
v_call: TRBV29-1
d_call: NA

cdr3_nt: TGCGCCAGCAGCCAAGGGGACAGGGAGGATACTGAAGCTTTCTTT
cdr3_aa: CASSQGDREDTEAFF
clone_size: NA
j_call: TRBJ1-1
cdr3_length: 15
v_call: TRBV4-1
d_call: TRBD1

cdr3_nt: TGTGCCATCAGTCCGGGACTAGCGGGAGGGCCTGTTTTTGATACGCAGTATTTT
cdr3_aa: CAISPGLAGGPVFDTQYF
clone_size: NA
j_call: TRBJ2-3
cdr3_length: 18
v_call: TRBV10-3
d_call: TRBD2

cdr3_nt: TGTGCCAGCAGCTTAGGTAGAGGACAGCAAGAGACCCAGTACTTC
cdr3_aa: CASSLGRGQQETQYF
clone_size: NA
j_call: TRBJ2-5
cdr3_length: 15
v_call: TRBV7-2
d_call: NA

cdr3_nt: TGTGCCAGCAGCCTAGACCTTGGCAACTATGGCTACACCTTC
cdr3_aa: CASSLDLGNYGYTF
clone_size: NA
j_call: TRBJ1-2
cdr3_length: 14
v_call: TRBV5-6
d_call: NA

cdr3_nt: TGTGCCAGCAGTGAAGCGCCGGGCAGGGACTACGAGCAGTACTTC
cdr3_aa: CASSEAPGRDYEQYF
clone_size: NA
j_call: TRBJ2-7
cdr3_length: 15
v_call: TRBV6-1
d_call: NA

cdr3_nt: TGTGCCAGCAGTTTCGGACAGGGGTGGACCGGGGAGCTGTTTTTT
cdr3_aa: CASSFGQGWTGELFF
clone_size: few
j_call: TRBJ2-2
cdr3_length: 15
v_call: TRBV28
d_call: TRBD1

cdr3_nt: TGTGCCTGCCGGGACAGAAGGATCATAGCTTTCTTT
cdr3_aa: CACRDRRIIAFF
clone_size: NA
j_call: TRBJ1-1
cdr3_length: 12
v_call: TRBV30
d_call: TRBD1

cdr3_nt: TGTGCCAGCAGCCCCTCGGGGGGGAGCACCGGGGAGCTGTTTTTT
cdr3_aa: CASSPSGGSTGELFF
clone_size: NA
j_call: TRBJ2-2
cdr3_length: 15
v_call: TRBV9
d_call: TRBD2

cdr3_nt: TGTGCCAGCAGGGCGACTAGCGGTGACGTTAAAGAGACCCAGTACTTC
cdr3_aa: CASRATSGDVKETQYF
clone_size: NA
j_call: TRBJ2-5
cdr3_length: 16
v_call: TRBV2
d_call: TRBD2

cdr3_nt: TGCAGCGTTGCGCGGGAGGGCCCCGAGCAGTACTTC
cdr3_aa: CSVAREGPEQYF
clone_size: few
j_call: TRBJ2-7
cdr3_length: 12
v_call: TRBV29-1
d_call: TRBD2

cdr3_nt: TGTGCCTGGAGCGGGACCTACAATGAGCAGTTCTTC
cdr3_aa: CAWSGTYNEQFF
clone_size: few
j_call: TRBJ2-1
cdr3_length: 12
v_call: TRBV30
d_call: NA

cdr3_nt: TGCAGCGTTGAATCTGGACAGGCTTATGGCTACACCTTC
cdr3_aa: CSVESGQAYGYTF
clone_size: NA
j_call: TRBJ1-2
cdr3_length: 13
v_call: TRBV29-1
d_call: TRBD1

cdr3_nt: TGTGCCACCAGCAGGACAGAAGAGAATGAGCAGTTCTTC
cdr3_aa: CATSRTEENEQFF
clone_size: NA
j_call: TRBJ2-1
cdr3_length: 13
v_call: TRBV15
d_call: NA

cdr3_nt: TGTGCCAGCAGCCGTGACAGGGATCATAATCAGCCCCAGCATTTT
cdr3_aa: CASSRDRDHNQPQHF
clone_size: NA
j_call: TRBJ1-5
cdr3_length: 15
v_call: TRBV6-1
d_call: TRBD1

cdr3_nt: TGTGCCACCGGGGAACTGCCGAATCAGCCCCAGCATTTT
cdr3_aa: CATGELPNQPQHF
clone_size: few
j_call: TRBJ1-5
cdr3_length: 13
v_call: TRBV10-3
d_call: NA

cdr3_nt: TGCAGCACCTATGACAGGGCTGCTAACTATGGCTACACCTTC
cdr3_aa: CSTYDRAANYGYTF
clone_size: NA
j_call: TRBJ1-2
cdr3_length: 14
v_call: TRBV29-1
d_call: TRBD1

cdr3_nt: TGTGCCAGCTCAGAACGGAACTATGGCTACACCTTC
cdr3_aa: CASSERNYGYTF
clone_size: NA
j_call: TRBJ1-2
cdr3_length: 12
v_call: TRBV18
d_call: NA

cdr3_nt: TGTGCCAGCACGCAACAGCCAGGTGGCGGGTATGAGCAGTTCTTC
cdr3_aa: CASTQQPGGGYEQFF
clone_size: NA
j_call: TRBJ2-1
cdr3_length: 15
v_call: TRBV9
d_call: NA

cdr3_nt: TGCAGCGTTGTGACAGGGGACCGCTACACCTTC
cdr3_aa: CSVVTGDRYTF
clone_size: NA
j_call: TRBJ1-2
cdr3_length: 11
v_call: TRBV29-1
d_call: TRBD1

cdr3_nt: TGTGCCAGCAGCTTAGTAAGGCTAGCGGTTTACAATGAGCAGTTCTTC
cdr3_aa: CASSLVRLAVYNEQFF
clone_size: NA
j_call: TRBJ2-1
cdr3_length: 16
v_call: TRBV7-2
d_call: TRBD2